This is a list of T cell receptor beta chains from one sample in a study of T-cell memory formation after mild COVID-19. TCRdb re-called the 5' RACE reads through MiXCR, storing one row per CDR3 protein. This sample carries about 410,000 distinct CDR3 sequences, around a quarter of them seen once, and the ten largest clones take over 10%. Sequences were obtained from PBMCs or a T cell subset sorted from them (not recorded which). The source of these receptors is an adult woman who had mild COVID-19 (a few samples of this study predate the infection). Cell type and time point are not known. The CDR3 runs from the conserved cysteine through the conserved F or W. D genes are given only for firm matches. Rows may omit the clone size; those that give it use once, few, many or a size class.

abundance | d_gene | j_gene | v_gene | CDR3nt | CDR3aa
- | - | TRBJ2-1 | TRBV6-5 | TGTGCCAGCAGCTACAACCCCGGCCAGGCTTCTAGTGAGCAGTTCTTC | CASSYNPGQASSEQFF
few | - | TRBJ1-2 | TRBV7-2 | TGTGCCAGCAGCCTCACCAACAGAGACGGCTACACCTTC | CASSLTNRDGYTF
- | - | TRBJ2-1 | TRBV7-9 | TGTGCCAGCAGCCAAAGCGCAAAACGAGGCAATGAGCAGTTCTTC | CASSQSAKRGNEQFF
few | - | TRBJ1-4 | TRBV2 | TGTGCCAGCAGTGTGAACAGGGTGAAGACTCCTAATGAAAAACTGTTTTTT | CASSVNRVKTPNEKLFF
- | - | TRBJ1-1 | TRBV7-3 | TGTGCCAGCAGCTTAACCCTAGCAACTGAAGCTTTCTTT | CASSLTLATEAFF
- | TRBD2 | TRBJ2-3 | TRBV5-5 | TGTGCCAGCAGCGTTGGGACTAGCGTAACAGATACGCAGTATTTT | CASSVGTSVTDTQYF
- | TRBD1 | TRBJ2-5 | TRBV25-1 | TGTGCCAGCAGTTATCCCGGGACAGCCCAAGAGACCCAGTACTTC | CASSYPGTAQETQYF
few | - | TRBJ2-5 | TRBV7-6 | TGTGCCAGCAGCTTAGCCCTAGGGGCCACCCAGTACTTC | CASSLALGATQYF
- | - | TRBJ2-1 | TRBV9 | TGTGCCAGCAGCGTAGCGGGGGATCGTGAGCAGTTCTTC | CASSVAGDREQFF
- | TRBD2 | TRBJ2-6 | TRBV4-2 | TGTGCCAGCAGCCACCGAGCGGGGGGGGACTCTGGGGCCAACGTCCTGACTTTC | CASSHRAGGDSGANVLTF
- | TRBD2 | TRBJ2-3 | TRBV18 | TGTGCCAGCTCACCTCTGGGACGTAGCGGGATAGGAGATACGCAGTATTTT | CASSPLGRSGIGDTQYF
- | TRBD1 | TRBJ2-7 | TRBV6-5 | TGTGCCAGCAGTGCCCGACAGGGGTATCGCGAGCAGTACTTC | CASSARQGYREQYF
- | - | TRBJ1-1 | TRBV5-5 | TGTGCCAGCGGCACACGGGGCAGCATGAACACTGAAGCTTTCTTT | CASGTRGSMNTEAFF
- | TRBD2 | TRBJ2-7 | TRBV30 | TGTGCCTGGAGCGTAGTCACTAGCGGGAGTATCTACGAGCAGTACTTC | CAWSVVTSGSIYEQYF
- | - | TRBJ2-7 | TRBV6-6 | TGTGCCAGCAGTTATCGCCAGGGGAGGAACGAGCAGTACTTC | CASSYRQGRNEQYF
- | - | TRBJ2-7 | TRBV12-3/TRBV12-4 | TGTGCCAGCAGCCCTGGGCACCCCTACGAGCAGTACTTC | CASSPGHPYEQYF
- | - | TRBJ2-3 | TRBV20-1 | TGCAGTGCTAGAGATAGGTTAGGCACAGATACGCAGTATTTT | CSARDRLGTDTQYF
- | - | TRBJ1-1 | TRBV12-3/TRBV12-4 | TGTGCCAGCCGGTTTGGGGTGGGGCTGATCACTGAAGCTTTCTTT | CASRFGVGLITEAFF
- | TRBD1 | TRBJ1-1 | TRBV11-2 | TGTGCCAGCAGTTCTACGGACAGGGGATTCCCCACCGAAGCTTTCTTT | CASSSTDRGFPTEAFF
- | - | TRBJ2-7 | TRBV12-3/TRBV12-4 | TGTGCCAGCAGTTTGATGAACGAGCAGTACTTC | CASSLMNEQYF